This T cell receptor beta chain was identified during a study of T cell responses to AZD1222 COVID-19 vaccine. Assay used: immunoSEQ multiplex PCR; TCRdb lists only in-frame clones, some missing. Among about 120,000 clones listed, roughly 84% were seen once. This CDR3 comprises 15 residues. Trimming at V came to 6 bases and at J to 7 bases, leaving 11 bases not matched to a gene. CDR1 and CDR2 (germline): MNHNY, SVGAGI (reference sequence). This TCR was sampled from an adult who received the AZD1222 COVID-19 vaccine. The chain uses TRBV6-6 and TRBJ2-7; 11 bases are a match to TRBD2. Sequenced here: peripheral blood, sampled 28 days after the second AZD1222 dose. CDR3 amino acids: CASSFASGGLGEQYF. The CDR3, as DNA: TGTGCCAGCAGCTTCGCTAGCGGGGGGCTGGGAGAGCAGTACTTC.